These 16 T cell receptor beta chains were sequenced from one sample in a study of beta chain features in type 1 diabetes. The whole isolated RNA underwent reverse transcription, so sequencing captured expressed TCRB transcripts. Sequencing was performed with immunoSEQ multiplex PCR; in TCRdb, only in-frame clones are kept and a portion is missing. The table shows around 340,000 clones, with 6.5% to 10% occurring only once. The specimen was central memory CD4+ T cells from blood. The receptors come from a woman between 18 and 30 years old in good health.

The genes are TRBV7-2 and TRBJ2-7, with TRBD1 matching over 10 bases. CDR1 and CDR2 from the germline V gene are SGHTA and FQGNSA. V lost 5 bases, J lost 3 bases, and 4 bases stayed unmatched. The CDR3 extends over 14 amino acids. CDR3 sequence reads: CASSQDRGSYEQYF. In DNA, the CDR3 is TGTGCCAGCAGCCAGGACAGGGGGAGCTACGAGCAGTACTTC.

On this clone: Other nucleotide sequences in the sample specify the same CDR3. V usage is TRBV18 and J usage is TRBJ1-4; a possible D gene is TRBD1 (5 bases). Trimming shortened V by 1 base and J by 5 bases, and 5 bases separated the two germline ends. Germline CDR1 and CDR2: KGHSH and LQKENI. CDR3 length: 13 amino acids. The CDR3 is CASSPRGNEKLFF. For the CDR3, the DNA is TGTGCCAGCTCACCACGGGGGAATGAAAAACTGTTTTTT.

There are a few counts of this clone. In the same sample, other DNA sequences code for this CDR3. V gene TRBV18 combines with J gene TRBJ2-7, with TRBD2 as a possible D gene (6 bases). With 0 bases removed from V and 3 bases from J, the gap between germline ends came to 9 bases. Germline V gene lookup returns CDR1 KGHSH and CDR2 LQKENI. The CDR3 spans 14 residues. The CDR3 coding sequence is TGTGCCAGCTCACCACCTAGCGGAAACTACGAGCAGTACTTC. As protein: CASSPPSGNYEQYF.

This clone appeared a few times. Just one base apart from a much larger clone, this may be a read error. The V call is TRBV7-3, the J call TRBJ2-3, with a tentative D call TRBD2 (6 bases). The CDR3 is 14 amino acids. CDR1 SGHTA and CDR2 FQGTGA come from the germline V gene. Trimming pared 2 bases from V and 4 bases from J, leaving 10 bases between. The CDR3 nucleotides are TGTGCCAGCAGCTTAGGGGGGACGGCAGATACGCAGTATTTT. It specifies CASSLGGTADTQYF.

This clone was picked up a small number of times. The CDR3: CASSPRTGGKAFF. The CDR3 DNA reads TGTGCCAGCAGTCCCCGGACAGGGGGAAAGGCTTTCTTT. The gene calls are TRBV28 and TRBJ1-1; 10 nucleotides agree with TRBD1. The CDR3 is 13 residues long. Germline loops: CDR1 MDHEN, CDR2 SYDVKM. The trim removed 5 bases at V and 11 bases at J, leaving 8 bases unmatched.

This clone was observed at least ten times. The rearrangement links TRBV23-1 to TRBJ2-7; the D gene is possibly TRBD1 (6 bases). TRBV23-1 is annotated as an ORF whose role is uncertain. The CDR3 contains 14 residues. Trimming removed 2 bases from V and 1 base from J, with 9 bases in between. DNA of the CDR3: TGCGCCAGCAGTCAAGCAGGGGCTTCCTACGAGCAGTACTTC. It codes for CASSQAGASYEQYF.

V gene TRBV28 combines with J gene TRBJ2-3; D gene uncertain. Germline V lookup: CDR1 MDHEN, CDR2 SYDVKM. The V gene lost 5 bases and the J gene lost 6 bases, with 9 bases spanning the gap. The CDR3 loop spans 12 amino acids. The CDR3 sequence is CASSAELDTQYF. The CDR3 coding sequence is TGTGCCAGCAGTGCCGAATTGGATACGCAGTATTTT.

V and J are TRBV5-1 and TRBJ2-2, with a possible D match to TRBD2 (6 bases). Trimming shortened V by 5 bases and J by 1 base, and 15 bases separated the two germline ends. The CDR3 consists of 16 residues. In germline, CDR1 is SGHRS, CDR2 YFSETQ. CDR3 residues: CASRAGSSVNTGELFF. The CDR3 nucleotides are TGCGCCAGCAGAGCCGGATCTAGCGTGAACACCGGGGAGCTGTTTTTT.

This clone was counted between two and nine times. The chain combines TRBV5-4 with TRBJ2-2; 9 positions agree with TRBD2. Germline assignment: CDR1 SGHNT and CDR2 YYREEE (reference sequence). The CDR3 covers 16 residues. Trimming took 0 bases from V and 7 from J; bases not matched to a gene: 7. The CDR3 bases are TGTGCCAGCAGCTTGGCGGCTAGCGGGATAGTCGGGGAGCTGTTTTTT. Translated, it gives CASSLAASGIVGELFF.

This clone was seen a handful of times. This chain joins TRBV5-1 and TRBJ2-1, with D perhaps given as TRBD1 or TRBD2 (5 bases each). The CDR3 spans 15 residues. CDR1 is SGHRS and CDR2 is YFSETQ in the germline V gene. V was shortened by 2 bases and J by 12 bases, with 21 bases between the two germline ends. The CDR3 spells CASSFLAGTGKGQFF. The CDR3 nucleotides read TGCGCCAGCAGCTTCCTAGCCGGGACCGGGAAAGGGCAGTTCTTC. The full variable domain, with the rest looked up from reference TRBV5-1 and TRBJ2-1, is KAGVTQTPRYLIKTRGQQVTLSCSPISGHRSVSWYQQTPGQGLQFLFEYFSETQRNKGNFPGRFSGRQFSNSRSEMNVSTLELGDSALYLCASSFLAGTGKGQFFGPGTRLTVL.

The table lists this clone with a few counts. V is TRBV6-1 and J is TRBJ2-1; D may be TRBD2 (6 bases). Germline loops: CDR1 MNHNS, CDR2 SASEGT. Trimming left V 6 bases short and J 5 bases short, with 17 bases between. The CDR3 runs 15 residues. CDR3 loop: CASSRDPGGNNEQFF. In DNA form, the CDR3 reads TGTGCCAGCAGCCGAGACCCAGGCGGGAACAATGAGCAGTTCTTC.

This chain connects TRBV6-1 to TRBJ1-1, with D possibly matching TRBD1 (5 bases). Trimming took 3 bases from V and 4 from J, leaving 9 bases between them. The CDR3 has 13 amino acids. CDR1 is MNHNS and CDR2 is SASEGT in the germline V gene. The CDR3 DNA follows: TGTGCCAGCAGTGACCAGGGAGGCACTGAAGCTTTCTTT. Translating it yields CASSDQGGTEAFF.

This chain links TRBV7-2 with TRBJ2-1, with D possibly TRBD2 on 6 matching bases. V lost 0 bases and J lost 7, with 7 bases in between. The V gene's germline CDR1 is SGHTA and CDR2 FQGNSA. This CDR3 has 13 amino acids. The CDR3, as DNA: TGTGCCAGCAGCTTAGCGGGAGGTAATGAGCAGTTCTTC. Its protein is CASSLAGGNEQFF.

This clone turned up a few times. The chain links TRBV7-9 to TRBJ2-3, with D possibly being TRBD2 (6 bases). V dropped 3 bases and J dropped 1 base, with 14 bases sitting between them. The CDR3 has 16 amino acids. From germline, CDR1 is SEHNR and CDR2 FQNEAQ (reference sequence). Here the CDR3 DNA reads TGTGCCAGCAGCTTCTCTGCGGGGTCTGGCACAGATACGCAGTATTTT. It translates to CASSFSAGSGTDTQYF.

This chain uses TRBV29-1 with TRBJ2-5; 16 nucleotides match TRBD2. J was trimmed by 5 bases and V by 4 bases; bases with no gene match: 13. The V gene's germline CDR1 is SQVTM and CDR2 ANQGSEA. The CDR3 extends over 18 amino acids. The DNA for the CDR3 is TGCAGCGTTGGTGGGACTAGCGGGAGGGCCGGCCACGGGGAGACCCAGTACTTC. Translation gives CSVGGTSGRAGHGETQYF.

This clone was observed many times. The chain recombines TRBV7-9 with TRBJ2-3; D not certain. Deletions cut 1 base from V and 2 bases from J, with 10 bases between. This CDR3 is built from 15 residues. Germline assignment: CDR1 SEHNR and CDR2 FQNEAQ (reference sequence). CDR3 sequence (DNA): TGTGCCAGCAGCTTAGGGGGTAGCCCCACAGATACGCAGTATTTT. Protein product: CASSLGGSPTDTQYF.